This TCR beta chain came from a study of CD8+ T cells in alopecia areata. Study-wide context: Among treated patients, oral tofacitinib was administered at 5 to 10 mg twice daily. The study's findings and limits: There were many expanded lesional clones persisting in scalp and blood during tofacitinib. Only one nonresponder was present, which leaves the link between baseline CD8+ expansion and response uncertain.

Treatment here: oral pan-JAK inhibitor, 5-10 mg twice daily. Those with alopecia areata gave lesional scalp punch biopsies and peripheral blood. Extracted from the samples, RNA was reverse transcribed into cDNA to serve as the sequencing template. Libraries were prepared by immunoSEQ multiplex PCR; TCRdb keeps only in-frame clonotypes and omits some of them. The table has tens of thousands of clones, just over 70% seen once. J was trimmed by 10 bases and V by 1 base; bases with no gene match: 4. Germline CDR1 SGHVS, CDR2 FQNEAQ. The CDR3 runs 14 residues. Regarding this clone: The antigen is unknown.

V is TRBV7-8 and J is TRBJ2-1, with 10 bases lining up with TRBD1. This receptor was taken from a human donor with alopecia areata. This specimen was CD8+ T cells sorted from blood, taken around week 46, from a patient treated with tofacitinib. The CDR3 coding sequence is TGTGCCAGCAGCTTAGGACAGGGGGCGGGCGAGCAGTTCTTC. Its translation: CASSLGQGAGEQFF.